The rows below give T cell receptor beta chains drawn from one sample of a study of CD8 T cells in ankylosing spondylitis. TCRdb independently ran MiXCR on the 5' RACE reads; one entry per CDR3 protein. Of 90,000 to 120,000 distinct CDR3 sequences in the sample, approximately 25% are singletons; the top ten hold more than 9%. The material sequenced was synovial fluid, either unsorted or a sorted T cell fraction (not recorded which). The receptors here all came from a male donor with ankylosing spondylitis. Each CDR3 is given with its conserved first and last residue. The D gene is left open where the match is weak. Clone size is not always given. Where it is, it says once, few, many or a class for expanded clones.

abundance	j_gene	v_gene	d_gene	CDR3aa	CDR3nt
many	TRBJ2-1	TRBV7-9	-	CASTSHRALGPANEQFF	TGTGCCAGCACCTCTCATCGAGCCTTAGGACCTGCCAATGAGCAGTTCTTC
few	TRBJ2-1	TRBV24-1	-	CATSDLAKDDRQRNEQFF	TGTGCCACCAGTGATTTGGCCAAGGACGACCGCCAGAGGAATGAGCAGTTCTTC
-	TRBJ2-7	TRBV3-1	-	CASSQEGQIHYEQYF	TGTGCCAGCAGCCAAGAAGGACAGATACACTACGAGCAGTACTTC
-	TRBJ1-1	TRBV20-1	-	CSAPKGSMNTEAFF	TGCAGTGCTCCAAAGGGCAGCATGAACACTGAAGCTTTCTTT
-	TRBJ1-1	TRBV2	-	CASSERLNTEAFF	TGTGCCAGCAGTGAAAGACTGAACACTGAAGCTTTCTTT
many	TRBJ1-6	TRBV11-2	-	CASSSYREVGSPLHF	TGTGCCAGCAGCTCCTACAGGGAAGTGGGTTCACCCCTCCACTTT
-	TRBJ2-1	TRBV5-1	TRBD2	CASSLELAGNEQFF	TGCGCCAGCAGCTTGGAACTAGCGGGGAATGAGCAGTTCTTC
-	TRBJ1-2	TRBV4-1	-	CASSQDKLNYGYTF	TGCGCCAGCAGCCAAGATAAACTAAACTATGGCTACACCTTC
-	TRBJ2-1	TRBV10-3	TRBD2	CAISPGVAGGAYNEQFF	TGTGCCATCAGTCCCGGGGTAGCGGGAGGGGCCTACAATGAGCAGTTCTTC
-	TRBJ2-1	TRBV10-3	-	CAIGSNEQFF	TGTGCCATCGGGAGTAATGAGCAGTTCTTC
-	TRBJ1-4	TRBV12-3/TRBV12-4	-	CASSLWGRAKQLFF	TGTGCCAGCAGCCTCTGGGGAAGGGCGAAGCAACTGTTTTTT
few	TRBJ2-6	TRBV20-1	-	CSARSESGANVLTF	TGCAGTGCTAGAAGTGAGTCCGGGGCCAACGTCCTGACTTTC
once	TRBJ2-7	TRBV4-2	-	CASSQDLEDEQYF	TGTGCCAGCAGCCAAGACCTGGAAGACGAGCAGTACTTC
-	TRBJ1-5	TRBV6-1	TRBD1	CASSEQGQLNQPQHF	TGTGCCAGCAGTGAACAGGGACAGCTCAATCAGCCCCAGCATTTT
many	TRBJ1-1	TRBV20-1	-	CSAVRGGGYTEAFF	TGCAGTGCTGTCCGGGGGGGGGGCTACACTGAAGCTTTCTTT
many	TRBJ2-3	TRBV11-2	-	CASSLGVITDTQYF	TGTGCCAGCAGCTTAGGGGTGATCACAGATACGCAGTATTTT
few	TRBJ2-1	TRBV11-2	-	CASSLRGTYGNEQFF	TGTGCCAGCAGCTTACGTGGGACATACGGCAATGAGCAGTTCTTC
-	TRBJ1-3	TRBV11-3	-	CASSGGSGNTIYF	TGTGCCAGCAGCGGGGGCTCTGGAAACACCATATATTTT
many	TRBJ2-5	TRBV4-1	-	CASSLTGTLIETQYF	TGCGCCAGCAGCTTAACCGGGACATTAATAGAGACCCAGTACTTC
few	TRBJ1-4	TRBV7-2	-	CASSFGPNEKLFF	TGTGCCAGCAGCTTTGGGCCTAATGAAAAACTGTTTTTT
few	TRBJ2-1	TRBV30	TRBD2	CAWSSGSRNEQFF	TGTGCCTGGTCTAGCGGGAGTAGGAATGAGCAGTTCTTC
-	TRBJ1-1	TRBV7-8	-	CASSRQQNTEAFF	TGTGCCAGCAGCCGCCAACAGAACACTGAAGCTTTCTTT
many	TRBJ2-3	TRBV5-1	-	CASSLLRDTDTQYF	TGCGCCAGCAGCTTGTTGCGGGACACAGATACGCAGTATTTT
-	TRBJ2-1	TRBV12-3/TRBV12-4	TRBD2	CASRWKRTSGHNEQFF	TGTGCCAGCAGATGGAAAAGGACTAGTGGCCACAATGAGCAGTTCTTC
-	TRBJ2-1	TRBV12-3/TRBV12-4	TRBD2	CASSPLTSVEALGNEQFF	TGTGCCAGCAGTCCACTGACTAGCGTGGAAGCATTGGGTAATGAGCAGTTCTTC
-	TRBJ2-1	TRBV24-1	-	CATSRRSSYNEQFF	TGTGCCACCTCAAGGAGGAGCTCCTACAATGAGCAGTTCTTC
few	TRBJ2-1	TRBV9	-	CASNVGSNNEQFF	TGTGCCAGCAATGTAGGGTCCAACAATGAGCAGTTCTTC
few	TRBJ1-2	TRBV29-1	-	CSVVRGGEYGYTF	TGCAGCGTTGTTAGGGGGGGGGAGTATGGCTACACCTTC
-	TRBJ1-5	TRBV5-6	-	CASSLNEDQPQHF	TGTGCCAGCAGCTTGAATGAGGATCAGCCCCAGCATTTT
-	TRBJ1-1	TRBV7-9	-	CASSLDRQVGDTEAFF	TGTGCCAGCAGCTTAGATCGACAGGTTGGGGACACTGAAGCTTTCTTT
few	TRBJ2-3	TRBV20-1	-	CIGEHEDTQYF	TGCATAGGGGAGCATGAAGATACGCAGTATTTT
-	TRBJ2-4	TRBV11-2	-	CASGVGAANIQYF	TGTGCCAGCGGTGTGGGGGCGGCAAACATTCAGTACTTC
-	TRBJ2-1	TRBV7-2	TRBD1	CASSPRFGTGGYNEQFF	TGTGCCAGCAGCCCACGGTTTGGGACAGGGGGATACAATGAGCAGTTCTTC
-	TRBJ2-2	TRBV19	TRBD1	CASSILTGGSGELFF	TGTGCCAGTAGTATTTTAACAGGGGGGTCCGGGGAGCTGTTTTTT
-	TRBJ2-1	TRBV18	TRBD2	CASSPPSSGRGYEQFF	TGTGCCAGCTCACCACCGTCTAGCGGGAGGGGGTATGAGCAGTTCTTC
-	TRBJ2-2	TRBV14	TRBD2	CASSRLAGFTGELFF	TGTGCCAGCAGCCGGTTAGCGGGATTTACCGGGGAGCTGTTTTTT
-	TRBJ1-1	TRBV12-3/TRBV12-4	TRBD1	CASSFGTEFGEAFF	TGTGCCAGCAGTTTTGGGACAGAATTTGGTGAAGCTTTCTTT
-	TRBJ1-3	TRBV20-1	-	CSASRASSGNTIYF	TGCAGTGCTAGCAGGGCCAGCTCTGGAAACACCATATATTTT
few	TRBJ2-1	TRBV20-1	-	CSATLLRNWGYSNEQFF	TGCAGTGCTACTCTACTGAGGAACTGGGGGTATAGCAATGAGCAGTTCTTC
-	TRBJ1-5	TRBV27	-	CASSAFRGQPQHF	TGTGCCAGCAGCGCGTTTAGGGGTCAGCCCCAGCATTTT
-	TRBJ2-3	TRBV20-1	TRBD2	CSARVLDSGRAKDTQYF	TGCAGTGCTAGAGTCCTGGATAGCGGGAGGGCCAAGGATACGCAGTATTTT
-	TRBJ2-1	TRBV12-3/TRBV12-4	TRBD2	CASSRLAGPYNEQFF	TGTGCCAGCAGTCGATTAGCGGGCCCATACAATGAGCAGTTCTTC
-	TRBJ2-1	TRBV29-1	TRBD1	CSAYRGNEQFF	TGCAGCGCCTACAGGGGTAATGAGCAGTTCTTC
-	TRBJ2-7	TRBV19	TRBD2	CASSLRGGKSFSGAYF	TGTGCCAGTAGCCTGAGGGGAGGGAAATCTTTTTCGGGTGCGTACTTC
-	TRBJ1-1	TRBV7-9	-	CASSVRVVNTEAFF	TGTGCCAGCAGCGTTAGGGTGGTAAACACTGAAGCTTTCTTT
few	TRBJ2-1	TRBV11-1	-	CASSLELTYNEQFF	TGTGCCAGCAGCTTAGAACTAACCTACAATGAGCAGTTCTTC
few	TRBJ2-1	TRBV27	TRBD2	CARTRGSIYNEQFF	TGTGCCAGGACCCGCGGGAGTATCTACAATGAGCAGTTCTTC
-	TRBJ2-2	TRBV3-1	TRBD2	CASSQELTSAANTGELFF	TGTGCCAGCAGCCAAGAGCTCACTAGCGCGGCGAACACCGGGGAGCTGTTTTTT
-	TRBJ2-3	TRBV11-2	TRBD2	CASSLLGGSLAGESDTQYF	TGTGCCAGCAGCCTTCTAGGAGGGAGTTTAGCGGGAGAGTCCGATACGCAGTATTTT
few	TRBJ2-1	TRBV27	TRBD2	CASSLRTSGIVYNEQFF	TGTGCCAGCAGTCTTCGGACTAGCGGAATAGTTTACAATGAGCAGTTCTTC
-	TRBJ2-1	TRBV10-2	TRBD2	CASVSGNSYNEQFF	TGCGCCAGCGTGAGCGGGAACTCCTACAATGAGCAGTTCTTC
-	TRBJ1-2	TRBV25-1	-	CASSWEGLQSNYGYTF	TGTGCCAGCAGCTGGGAAGGACTTCAATCTAACTATGGCTACACCTTC
-	TRBJ2-7	TRBV7-9	-	CASNFDTAYEQYF	TGTGCCAGCAATTTCGACACTGCCTACGAGCAGTACTTC